Shown below are 15 T cell receptor beta chains from a single sample sequenced in a study of blood T cells in healthy people across ages. Using a J-beta primer mix together with a sample-barcoded 5' primer, a second PCR was run for about 7 to 12 cycles. A single record per CDR3 protein comes from TCRdb applying MiXCR to the 5' RACE reads. Among 1.5 million to 2 million distinct CDR3 sequences listed, about 31% were seen once. The specimen sequenced was blood. Receptor source: a woman in her 30s in good health.

There are a few counts of this clonotype. The chain recombines TRBV25-1 with TRBJ2-7; TRBD1 might be the D (6 bases). Trimming took 3 bases from V and 5 from J, leaving 17 bases between them. CDR1 is MGHDK, CDR2 SYGVNS, per germline. The CDR3 spans 15 residues. The CDR3 loop reads CASSDTLQGIDEQYF. The CDR3 DNA reads as TGTGCCAGCAGTGACACACTCCAGGGGATAGACGAGCAGTACTTC.

A remark on this clonotype: A much more abundant neighbour one base away suggests this may be a read error. This rearrangement joins TRBV5-1 to TRBJ2-1; no firm D call. The germline CDR1 and CDR2 sequences are SGHRS and YFSETQ. This CDR3 has 15 residues. V dropped 2 bases and J dropped 7 bases, with 16 bases sitting between them. CDR3 in amino acids: CASSFDGTTLNEQFF. In nucleotides, the CDR3 is TGCGCCAGCAGCTTTGATGGTACCACCTTGAATGAGCAGTTCTTC.

This chain uses TRBV2 with TRBJ1-4, with unresolved D. This CDR3 comprises 14 residues. Germline V gene data show CDR1 as SNHLY and CDR2 as FYNNEI. V was trimmed by 5 bases and J by 7 bases, leaving 14 bases between them. CDR3 amino acids: CASSTRGGGEKLFF. The CDR3 region has the DNA TGTGCCAGCAGTACCCGGGGAGGCGGTGAAAAACTGTTTTTT.

The V and J genes are TRBV12-3 or TRBV12-4 and TRBJ1-2; D gene unclear. CDR3 length: 14 residues. Trimming took off 5 bases at V and 4 bases at J, with 14 bases between the two ends. CDR3 DNA: TGTGCCAGCAGTCCGGTTCGGGTCAGCTATGGCTACACCTTC. Translation gives CASSPVRVSYGYTF.

This clonotype occurred many times. The chain employs TRBV4-1 and TRBJ2-7; D is possibly TRBD2 (5 bases). The ends were cut back, 0 bases at V and 5 bases at J, with 14 bases in the middle. The CDR3 runs to 15 residues. Looked up from germline, CDR1 is MGHRA and CDR2 is YSYEKL. CDR3 in DNA: TGCGCCAGCAGCCAAGAATCTAAGGCGAGGGACGAGCAGTACTTC. It is translated as CASSQESKARDEQYF.

This clonotype was recorded at least ten times. V gene TRBV29-1 combines with J gene TRBJ2-7, with TRBD2 identical over 14 bases. V shed 1 base and J 4 bases; nucleotides not matched to a gene: 6. Germline V gene lookup returns CDR1 SQVTM and CDR2 ANQGSEA. The CDR3 spans 16 residues. CDR3 loop: CSVEGGTSGRVYEQYF. The CDR3 DNA is TGCAGCGTTGAAGGGGGGACTAGCGGGAGAGTATACGAGCAGTACTTC.

This chain links TRBV10-2 with TRBJ1-5, with 7 bases identical to TRBD1. This CDR3 has 14 amino acids. V lost 10 bases to trimming and J lost 6 bases; unmatched junction nucleotides: 12. Looked up from germline, CDR1 is WSHSY and CDR2 is SAAADI. The CDR3 region has the DNA TGCGCCACCAAAACGACAGGGAGCGGTCAGCCCCAGCATTTT. It encodes CATKTTGSGQPQHF.

V is TRBV7-9 and J is TRBJ2-3; TRBD2 is a possible D gene (5 bases). The CDR3 covers 13 residues. Per germline, CDR1 SEHNR and CDR2 FQNEAQ (reference sequence). The CDR3 DNA reads as TGTACCGGGCGGGTACTAGGCACAGATACGCAGTATTTT. Residues: CTGRVLGTDTQYF.

This clonotype has just a few counts. V usage is TRBV5-1 and J usage is TRBJ2-6, with 12 nucleotides matching TRBD1. CDR1 and CDR2 (germline): SGHRS, YFSETQ. J gave up 0 bases and V 0 bases, and 1 base lay outside the gene matches. CDR3 size: 18 residues. CDR3 loop: CASSLGDRGLSGANVLTF. The CDR3 region has the DNA TGCGCCAGCAGCTTGGGGGACAGGGGGCTCTCTGGGGCCAACGTCCTGACTTTC.

The V and J genes are TRBV30 and TRBJ1-5, with 7 bases fitting TRBD1. In germline, CDR1 is GTSNPN, CDR2 SVGIG (reference sequence). J was trimmed by 2 bases and V by 1 base; bases with no gene match: 8. This CDR3 spans 16 amino acids. Here the CDR3 DNA reads TGTGCCTGGAGTGATCGTCGGCAGGGGGGCAATCAGCCCCAGCATTTT. Its protein product is CAWSDRRQGGNQPQHF. Complete variable domain (other parts from reference TRBV30 and TRBJ1-5): SQTIHQWPATLVQPVGSPLSLECTVEGTSNPNLYWYRQAAGRGLQLLFYSVGIGQISSEVPQNLSASRPQDRQFILSSKKLLLSDSGFYLCAWSDRRQGGNQPQHFGDGTRLSIL.

Here the CDR3 DNA reads TGTGCCTGGAGTGACACCCCTAATTCACCCCTCCACTTT. Protein product: CAWSDTPNSPLHF. The chain couples TRBV30 to TRBJ1-6, with D unclear. The CDR3 is 13 residues long. The ends were cut back, 1 base at V and 6 bases at J, with 7 bases in the middle. The germline V gene has CDR1 GTSNPN and CDR2 SVGIG (reference sequence).

This clonotype has more than one count but fewer than ten. This chain links TRBV29-1 with TRBJ2-5; TRBD1 is a possible D gene (6 bases). The ends were cut back, 3 bases at V and 5 bases at J, with 19 bases in the middle. The V gene's germline CDR1 is SQVTM and CDR2 ANQGSEA. The CDR3 is 15 residues long. The CDR3 sequence: CSVDGRAGDGETQYF. CDR3 bases: TGCAGCGTTGATGGGCGGGCAGGGGACGGGGAGACCCAGTACTTC.

This clonotype was seen only a few times. This rearrangement joins TRBV6-6 to TRBJ2-5; D might be TRBD1 (6 bases). V was clipped by 8 bases and J by 4 bases, with 11 bases between them. Per the germline V gene, CDR1 is MNHNY and CDR2 is SVGAGI (reference sequence). CDR3 length equals 12 residues. CDR3 DNA sequence: TGTGCCAGCGCTAGCAGGGGAGAGACCCAGTACTTC. Residues: CASASRGETQYF.

This clonotype was counted between two and nine times. This chain joins TRBV6-5 and TRBJ1-6, with 9 bases matching TRBD1. In germline, CDR1 is MNHEY, CDR2 SVGAGI. The CDR3 is made up of 16 amino acids. The V gene end was trimmed by 5 bases and the J gene end by 5 bases; junction bases not matched to a gene: 7. The CDR3, as DNA: TGTGCCAGCAGTCTAGGGACAGGGAGTAATAATTCACCCCTCCACTTT. Its protein product is CASSLGTGSNNSPLHF.

The chain combines TRBV7-6 with TRBJ1-5; a possible D gene is TRBD1 (5 bases). V was clipped by 0 bases and J by 3 bases, with 9 bases between them. The CDR3 loop spans 15 amino acids. CDR1 and CDR2 (germline): SGHVS, FNYEAQ. CDR3 region: CASSLAPGLNQPQHF. The CDR3 DNA is TGTGCCAGCAGCTTAGCGCCAGGGCTCAATCAGCCCCAGCATTTT.